This T cell receptor (beta chain) was sequenced in a study of tissue T cells after allogeneic stem cell transplantation. Study information: Graft-versus-host disease patients received grafts, several unmodified and three CD34-selected to deplete T cells.

Enrolled prospectively were adult allogeneic hematopoietic cell transplant recipients whose graft-versus-host disease was steroid-refractory. Study results and caveats: Shared clones across patients were few; motif clustering revealed tissue-specific shared signatures. Within patients, tissue anatomy strongly shaped TCR repertoire composition.

Survey-depth TCRbeta CDR3 sequencing reported V/J genes and productive frequencies. TCRdb keeps only in-frame clones here, not all; method: immunoSEQ multiplex PCR. Of over 2,500 clones listed, less than 80% are singletons. The CDR3 sequence is 15 residues long. CDR1 and CDR2 from the germline V gene are SQVTM and ANQGSEA. Trimming removed 4 bases from V and 0 bases from J, with 15 bases in between. A note on this clone: Its antigen remains unknown.

The source of this sequence is a male patient of 60 years or more with steroid-refractory graft-versus-host disease after an allogeneic stem cell transplant. Some of these T cells may belong to the graft donor. The material sequenced was duodenal tissue, taken at autopsy. The chain carries TRBV29-1 and TRBJ1-2; unclear D gene. DNA for the CDR3: TGCAGCGTTGGAACTGGCGCAGGCGCTAACTATGGCTACACCTTC. Protein product: CSVGTGAGANYGYTF.